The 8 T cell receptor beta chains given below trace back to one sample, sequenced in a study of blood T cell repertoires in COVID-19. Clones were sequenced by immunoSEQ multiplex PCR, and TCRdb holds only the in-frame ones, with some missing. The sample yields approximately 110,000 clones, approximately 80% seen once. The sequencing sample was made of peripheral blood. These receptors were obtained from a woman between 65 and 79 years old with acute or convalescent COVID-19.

CDR3 residues: CATRPLMDRVGPGELFF. In DNA form, the CDR3 reads TGTGCCACCAGACCCCTCATGGACAGGGTAGGTCCCGGGGAGCTGTTTTTT. The gene calls are TRBV24-1 and TRBJ2-2; TRBD1 aligns across 8 bases. The CDR3 extends over 17 amino acids. V was pared by 7 bases and J by 6 bases, with 15 bases of the junction left unmatched. CDR1 KGHDR and CDR2 SFDVKD come from the germline V gene.

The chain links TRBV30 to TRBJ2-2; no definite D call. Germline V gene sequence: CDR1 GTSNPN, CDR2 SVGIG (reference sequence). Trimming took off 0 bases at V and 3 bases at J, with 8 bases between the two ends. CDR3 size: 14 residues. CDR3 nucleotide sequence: TGTGCCTGGAGTGTAAAAAGAGACACCGGGGAGCTGTTTTTT. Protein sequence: CAWSVKRDTGELFF.

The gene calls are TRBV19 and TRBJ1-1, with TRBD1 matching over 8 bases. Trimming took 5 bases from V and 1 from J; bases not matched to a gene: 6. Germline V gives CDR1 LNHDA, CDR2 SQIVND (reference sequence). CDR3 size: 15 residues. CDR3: CASSLTGGWNTEAFF. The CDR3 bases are TGTGCCAGTAGTCTCACAGGGGGGTGGAACACTGAAGCTTTCTTT. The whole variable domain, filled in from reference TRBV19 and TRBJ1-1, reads DGGITQSPKYLFRKEGQNVTLSCEQNLNHDAMYWYRQDPGQGLRLIYYSQIVNDFQKGDIAEGYSVSREKKESFPLTVTSAQKNPTAFYLCASSLTGGWNTEAFFGQGTRLTVV.

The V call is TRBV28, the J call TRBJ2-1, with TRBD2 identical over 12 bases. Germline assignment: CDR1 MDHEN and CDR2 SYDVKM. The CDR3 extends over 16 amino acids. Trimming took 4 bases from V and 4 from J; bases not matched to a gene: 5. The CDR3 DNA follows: TGTGCCAGCAGTTCTCCTAGCGGGAGGGGTTACAATGAGCAGTTCTTC. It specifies CASSSPSGRGYNEQFF.

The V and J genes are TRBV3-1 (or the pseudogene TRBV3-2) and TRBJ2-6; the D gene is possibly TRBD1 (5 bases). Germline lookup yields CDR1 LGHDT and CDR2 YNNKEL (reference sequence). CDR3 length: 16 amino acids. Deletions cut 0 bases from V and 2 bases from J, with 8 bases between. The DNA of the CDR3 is TGTGCCAGCAGCCAAGATATAGGGGCTGGGGCCAACGTCCTGACTTTC. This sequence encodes CASSQDIGAGANVLTF.

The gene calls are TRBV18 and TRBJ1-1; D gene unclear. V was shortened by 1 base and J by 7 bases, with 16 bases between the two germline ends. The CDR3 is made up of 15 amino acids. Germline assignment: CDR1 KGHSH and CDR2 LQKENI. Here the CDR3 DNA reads TGTGCCAGCTCACCACGGCAGAGGACCGAGGGTGAAGCTTTCTTT. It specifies CASSPRQRTEGEAFF.

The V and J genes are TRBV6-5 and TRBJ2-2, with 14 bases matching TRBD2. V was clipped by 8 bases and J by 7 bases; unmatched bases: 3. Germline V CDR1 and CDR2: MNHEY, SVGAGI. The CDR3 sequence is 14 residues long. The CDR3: CASRLAGGHGELFF. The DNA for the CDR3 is TGTGCCAGCCGACTAGCGGGAGGGCACGGGGAGCTGTTTTTT.

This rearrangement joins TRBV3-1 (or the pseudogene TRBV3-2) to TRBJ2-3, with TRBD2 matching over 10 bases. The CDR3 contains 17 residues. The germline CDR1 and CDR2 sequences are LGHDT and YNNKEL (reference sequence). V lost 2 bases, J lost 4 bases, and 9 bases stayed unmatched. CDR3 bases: TGTGCCAGCAGCCAACAAAATCTAGCGGGAGTGCCAGATACGCAGTATTTT. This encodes CASSQQNLAGVPDTQYF.